The TCR beta chain under discussion was sequenced for a study of response to subunit inactivated influenza vaccine. Whole-study results and caveats: Seasonal influenza vaccination, on each occasion, was suggested by the authors to recruit few new T cells.

About this clonotype: The antigen is not known.

MiXCR, run by TCRdb on the RT-PCR reads, gives a single entry per CDR3 protein. This table holds about half a million distinct CDR3 sequences, approximately 10% found once. With 4 bases clipped from V and 6 bases from J, the junction kept 2 bases outside the gene matches. The CDR3 length is 13 residues. Germline V lookup: CDR1 SGHDT, CDR2 YYEEEE. The clonotype originates from a man in his fifties or sixties who received an inactivated influenza vaccine. The material was PBMCs from blood, obtained more than 35 days after vaccination. This sequence joins TRBV5-6 and TRBJ2-7, with 12 bases matching TRBD2. In DNA form, the CDR3 reads TGTGCCAGCAGCGGGGGACTAGCGGGCGAGCAGTACTTC. This codes for CASSGGLAGEQYF.